The clone carrying this TCR beta chain is a singleton in its sample. Antigen unknown. V gave up 3 bases and J gave up 2 bases; unmatched junction bases: 10. The CDR3 consists of 19 residues. From germline, CDR1 is SGHRS and CDR2 YFSETQ. PCR involved 60 Vbeta and 13 Jbeta primers. Source study methods: Roughly 10 million shared chains were among some 75 million unique TCR beta chains counted in a later analysis. TCRdb's copy holds only in-frame clones and misses some; the assay was immunoSEQ multiplex PCR. V and J calls and clone size come straight from that table; D and trimming were deduced from the DNA. The sample records some 200,000 clones, approximately 84% being singletons. The sample is drawn from a study of cytomegalovirus exposure and HLA in healthy donors. Points from the study as a whole: Later on, a genetic analysis was performed. It linked a missense variant in DCLRE1C with V- and J-gene trimming of TCR beta. Cytomegalovirus status was reportedly diagnosed by the classifier with high sensitivity and specificity.

The sequenced material came from PBMCs. J is TRBJ2-3 and V is TRBV5-1, with 15 nucleotides matching TRBD2. This receptor was identified in a female donor in good health and CMV-seronegative. The CDR3: CASSSGLAGGTPHTDTQYF. CDR3 in DNA: TGCGCCAGCAGCTCGGGACTAGCGGGGGGCACTCCCCACACAGATACGCAGTATTTT.